This T cell receptor (beta chain) was captured by sequencing in a study of T cells after yellow fever vaccination. Comment on this clonotype: Its antigen remains unknown.

General study results and limits: Abundant clonotypes from the bulk population could contaminate FACS-sorted repertoires. Some clonotypes were seen in both the CD4 and the CD8 compartments. These made up a small share and likely arose from convergent recombination. Clones from primary vaccination mostly reappeared after the booster (96% CD4, just over 85% CD8). Faster peaking, at day 5 versus 15, marked a secondary response that was weaker.

Each CDR3 protein is one row after TCRdb ran MiXCR on the 5' RACE reads. Counted here are approximately 250,000 distinct CDR3 sequences, approximately 3.6% occurring once; the ten biggest clones make up under 20%. The CDR3 has 18 residues. Germline CDR1 KGHDR, CDR2 SFDVKD. V was shortened by 1 base and J by 1 base, with 16 bases between the two germline ends. The gene calls are TRBV24-1 and TRBJ1-5, with D tentatively TRBD1 (5 bases). This sample comprised PBMCs, obtained 15 days after the yellow fever booster vaccination. The clonotype comes from a man between 18 and 29 years old who received the YFV17D yellow fever vaccine. The CDR3 nucleotides read TGTGCCACCAGTGATTTAGCGACAGCTCCCCTCAGCAATCAGCCCCAGCATTTT. It specifies CATSDLATAPLSNQPQHF.